This T cell receptor beta chain was found in a study of blood T cell repertoires in COVID-19. Study background: Samples of COVID-19 (acute and convalescent) were obtained from the United States, Italy and Spain. In each case, the material was cDNA or gDNA derived from T cells, B-cell-depleted T cells, or PBMCs.

As handled by the study authors: Amplification with reference gene primers provided the estimates of nucleated cell counts. The assay was immunoSEQ multiplex PCR, and TCRdb's table has in-frame clones only and misses some. For V, J and clone size, that table is used; D and trimming come from the DNA. The data show about 47,000 clones, approximately 88% seen once. The V gene lost 5 bases and the J gene lost 8 bases, with 18 bases spanning the gap. This CDR3 spans 14 amino acids. Germline values: CDR1 LNHDA, CDR2 SQIVND (reference sequence). This receptor was taken from a human donor with active COVID-19. The donor label of this sample is uncertain. Sequencing was performed on peripheral blood. The rearrangement uses TRBV19 and TRBJ1-1, with D possibly TRBD1 on 6 matching bases. The CDR3 protein is CASSPWERTEEAFF. CDR3 DNA: TGTGCCAGTAGTCCTTGGGAAAGGACAGAAGAAGCTTTCTTT.